These 26 T cell receptor beta chains were sequenced from one sample in a study of Ad26.COV2.S vaccination and SARS-CoV-2 variants. Treatment here: around 19 received Ad26.COV2.S at low or high dose, single or two shots; roughly five received placebo; per-sample allocation not given. At day 63 after the first vaccine or placebo injection, samples were drawn. Method: immunoSEQ multiplex PCR; TCRdb's copy keeps in-frame clones and lacks some. The sample contains 450,000 to 550,000 clones, about 91% of which appear only once. This sample comprised peripheral blood, obtained in a trial of Ad26.COV2.S vaccine versus placebo. Source of these receptors: a person aged 18-65 years who received the Ad26.COV2.S COVID-19 vaccine or a placebo.

The J gene is TRBJ2-1, the V gene TRBV19; TRBD1 matches 9 bases. The CDR3 has 16 amino acids. Germline CDR1 LNHDA, CDR2 SQIVND (reference sequence). The trim removed 3 bases at V and 7 bases at J, leaving 10 bases unmatched. CDR3 in amino acids: CASSILDRGGRNEQFF. The DNA of the CDR3 is TGTGCCAGTAGTATTCTCGACAGGGGGGGGAGAAATGAGCAGTTCTTC.

As DNA, the CDR3 is TGTGCCAGCAGCTTGCGGCGGGTTTGGGGAATCAACACTGAAGCTTTCTTT. The encoded protein is CASSLRRVWGINTEAFF. V usage is TRBV5-5 and J usage is TRBJ1-1; no clear D. The CDR3 totals 17 residues. V was trimmed by 1 base and J by 2 bases, leaving 18 bases between them. The germline gives CDR1 SGHKS, CDR2 YYEKEE (reference sequence).

V usage is TRBV7-9 and J usage is TRBJ2-5, with D unresolved. This CDR3 comprises 13 residues. The V end lost 0 bases, the J end lost 5 bases, and 7 bases lay between the germline ends. Germline V gene data show CDR1 as SEHNR and CDR2 as FQNEAQ (reference sequence). The CDR3 spells CASSLAVWETQYF. Written as DNA, the CDR3 is TGTGCCAGCAGCTTAGCGGTGTGGGAGACCCAGTACTTC.

The V and J genes are TRBV11-3 and TRBJ1-4; 8 bases map to TRBD1. CDR3 size: 18 residues. Germline loops: CDR1 SGHNT, CDR2 YENEEA. The J segment lost 7 bases and the V segment lost 2 bases, leaving 15 bases of the junction unmatched. The CDR3 bases are TGTGCCAGCAGCTTAAACCCACCCGGACAGGGCTCTTTTGAAAAACTGTTTTTT. Its protein product is CASSLNPPGQGSFEKLFF. Variable domain in full (rest from reference TRBV11-3 and TRBJ1-4): EAGVVQSPRYKIIEKKQPVAFWCNPISGHNTLYWYLQNLGQGPELLIRYENEEAVDDSQLPKDRFSAERLKGVDSTLKIQPAELGDSAVYLCASSLNPPGQGSFEKLFFGSGTQLSVL.

The chain has TRBV6-5 and TRBJ2-5; D unclear. Trimming stripped 2 bases from V and 7 bases from J, with 11 bases between. The CDR3 extends over 13 amino acids. The V gene's germline CDR1 is MNHEY and CDR2 SVGAGI. The CDR3 sequence: CASSYIPSGTQYF. The CDR3 DNA is TGTGCCAGCAGTTACATTCCGTCGGGGACCCAGTACTTC.

The chain carries TRBV27 and TRBJ1-2; the D is unclear. Trimming pared 5 bases from V and 8 bases from J, leaving 15 bases between. Looked up from germline, CDR1 is MNHEY and CDR2 is SMNVEV (reference sequence). This CDR3 is 13 amino acids long. For the CDR3, the DNA is TGTGCCAGCAGTAGAAAACTAAACGGGGGCTACACCTTC. Residues: CASSRKLNGGYTF.

The chain combines TRBV10-3 with TRBJ1-2; D is undetermined. The CDR3 loop spans 11 amino acids. In germline, CDR1 is ENHRY, CDR2 SYGVKD. Trimming took off 6 bases at V and 6 bases at J, with 8 bases between the two ends. CDR3 coding DNA: TGTGCCATCAGAGGGATCCATGGCTACACCTTC. Amino acids: CAIRGIHGYTF.

The chain has TRBV11-3 and TRBJ1-1; TRBD1 is a possible D gene (5 bases). CDR1 is SGHNT, CDR2 YENEEA, per germline. Trimming left V 4 bases short and J 3 bases short, with 6 bases between. The CDR3 totals 12 residues. In nucleotides, the CDR3 is TGTGCCAGCAGCTCAGGGTACACTGAAGCTTTCTTT. Encoded protein: CASSSGYTEAFF.

The rearrangement uses TRBV21-1 and TRBJ2-3. TRBV21-1 corresponds to a pseudogene. The length of the CDR3 is 17 residues. DNA for the CDR3: TGTGCCAGCAGCAAACCCGGACGGCGGCGAAGCACAGATACGCAGTATTTT. Protein: CASSKPGRRRSTDTQYF.

This rearrangement joins TRBV18 to TRBJ1-1, with a tentative D call TRBD1 (5 bases). Trimming removed 3 bases at V and 3 bases at J, with 11 bases between. The CDR3 is 14 residues long. Per the germline V gene, CDR1 is KGHSH and CDR2 is LQKENI. The CDR3 protein is CASSPQGLHTEAFF. For the CDR3, the DNA is TGTGCCAGCTCACCGCAGGGTTTACACACTGAAGCTTTCTTT.

This clone was observed once. The chain links TRBV29-1 to TRBJ2-1, with unresolved D. The germline V gene encodes CDR1 SQVTM and CDR2 ANQGSEA. CDR3 size: 16 residues. Trimming stripped 0 bases from V and 0 bases from J, with 12 bases between. This CDR3 reads CSVEDESLSSYNEQFF. CDR3 coding DNA: TGCAGCGTTGAAGATGAGAGTCTAAGCTCCTACAATGAGCAGTTCTTC.

This clone came up once. This rearrangement joins TRBV6-5 to TRBJ2-7, with D perhaps given as TRBD1 or TRBD2 (5 bases each). The CDR3 has 14 amino acids. CDR1 is MNHEY, CDR2 SVGAGI, per germline. The V end lost 6 bases, the J end lost 4 bases, and 16 bases lay between the germline ends. The CDR3, as DNA: TGTGCCAGCAGGAGCGGACACGGCTCATACGAGCAGTACGTC. This encodes CASRSGHGSYEQYV.

V is TRBV4-1 and J is TRBJ2-5; 8 bases match TRBD1. The J segment lost 5 bases and the V segment lost 2 bases, leaving 7 bases of the junction unmatched. The CDR3 extends over 15 amino acids. Germline V gene data show CDR1 as MGHRA and CDR2 as YSYEKL. This CDR3 is CASSQLAQGEETQYF. The DNA for the CDR3 is TGCGCCAGCAGCCAACTTGCACAGGGGGAGGAGACCCAGTACTTC.

The V gene is TRBV6-6, the J gene TRBJ2-7, with unresolved D. The V and J ends lost 6 bases and 2 bases respectively, with 20 bases between them. Germline loops: CDR1 MNHNY, CDR2 SVGAGI (reference sequence). This CDR3 is built from 16 residues. The CDR3 DNA sequence: TGTGCCAGCAGCCCCCCGGGTCCGGATGGTACCTACGAGCAGTACTTC. Protein product: CASSPPGPDGTYEQYF.

The gene calls are TRBV2 and TRBJ1-2; TRBD1 aligns across 7 bases. The CDR3 consists of 15 residues. The V gene's germline CDR1 is SNHLY and CDR2 FYNNEI. V lost 3 bases and J lost 7; bases outside the gene matches: 11. Written as DNA, the CDR3 is TGTGCCAGCAGTGAGAGGGCAGGGGGAAGTTCTGGCTACACCTTC. Amino acids: CASSERAGGSSGYTF.

The V call is TRBV3-1 (or the pseudogene TRBV3-2), the J call TRBJ1-1; D remains ambiguous. Germline V lookup: CDR1 LGHDT, CDR2 YNNKEL (reference sequence). The CDR3 is 11 residues long. V was cut by 5 bases and J by 7 bases, with 8 bases left in between. CDR3 protein: CASSSTYEAFF. The CDR3 nucleotides are TGTGCCAGCAGCTCAACCTATGAAGCTTTCTTT.

This clone appeared a single time. This chain uses TRBV6-4 with TRBJ1-6; D is perhaps TRBD1 (6 bases). The CDR3 consists of 13 residues. Looked up from germline, CDR1 is MRHNA and CDR2 is SNTAGT. V dropped 6 bases and J dropped 10 bases, with 13 bases sitting between them. The CDR3 region is CASSQGRASPLHF. The CDR3, as DNA: TGTGCCAGCAGCCAGGGGAGGGCCTCACCCCTCCACTTT.

The chain is built from TRBV7-9 and TRBJ2-4; D ambiguous. Germline V gene sequence: CDR1 SEHNR, CDR2 FQNEAQ (reference sequence). Trimming pared 2 bases from V and 8 bases from J, leaving 10 bases between. The CDR3 extends over 13 amino acids. The CDR3 DNA is TGTGCCAGCAGCTTACCGCAGGCGGACATTCAGTACTTC. Encoded protein: CASSLPQADIQYF.

The J gene is TRBJ2-4, the V gene TRBV4-1; weak D call: TRBD1 (6 bases). Per germline, CDR1 MGHRA and CDR2 YSYEKL. Trimming pared 0 bases from V and 4 bases from J, leaving 7 bases between. This CDR3 spans 14 amino acids. The CDR3 loop is CASSQDGQKNIQYF. For the CDR3, the DNA is TGCGCCAGCAGCCAAGACGGACAGAAAAACATTCAGTACTTC.

This clone was seen only a few times. The genes are TRBV15 and TRBJ1-6, with no clear D. Germline CDR1 and CDR2: LNHNV and YYDKDF (reference sequence). This CDR3 has 16 amino acids. Trimming pared 3 bases from V and 14 bases from J, leaving 23 bases between. CDR3 coding DNA: TGTGCCACCAGCAGGCCTCGCTCCGCGAGTATGGGATCCCTCCACTTT. Protein: CATSRPRSASMGSLHF.

The rearrangement joins TRBV24-1 to TRBJ2-1, with 7 bases fitting TRBD1. The V gene's germline CDR1 is KGHDR and CDR2 SFDVKD. The CDR3 runs to 15 residues. This CDR3 reads CATSGTVSSYNEQFF. CDR3 nucleotides: TGTGCTACTTCCGGGACAGTGAGCTCCTACAATGAGCAGTTCTTC.

There are a few counts of this clone. The V and J genes are TRBV27 and TRBJ2-1; D perhaps matches TRBD2 (7 bases). The CDR3 runs 17 residues. CDR1 is MNHEY and CDR2 is SMNVEV in the germline V gene (reference sequence). V lost 2 bases, J lost 2 bases, and 16 bases lay in between. The CDR3 DNA follows: TGTGCCAGCAGTTTAGGCGGAGGCGGGGGCCCCTACAATGAGCAGTTCTTC. Amino acid sequence: CASSLGGGGGPYNEQFF.

V is TRBV2 and J is TRBJ2-1; 10 positions agree with TRBD1. The CDR3 loop spans 15 amino acids. J lost 5 bases, V lost 5 bases, and 6 bases had no gene match. Germline values: CDR1 SNHLY, CDR2 FYNNEI. CDR3 region: CASSRPGQGNNEQFF. Here the CDR3 DNA reads TGTGCCAGCAGTAGACCGGGACAGGGGAACAATGAGCAGTTCTTC.

The rearrangement joins TRBV9 to TRBJ2-1; no reliable D call. Germline V gives CDR1 SGDLS, CDR2 YYNGEE. The CDR3 totals 16 residues. V was pared by 3 bases and J by 0 bases, with 13 bases between. CDR3: CASSARPFSSYNEQFF. In nucleotides, the CDR3 is TGTGCCAGCAGCGCGAGACCCTTTAGCTCCTACAATGAGCAGTTCTTC. The full variable domain, with the rest looked up from reference TRBV9 and TRBJ2-1, is DSGVTQTPKHLITATGQRVTLRCSPRSGDLSVYWYQQSLDQGLQFLIQYYNGEERAKGNILERFSAQQFPDLHSELNLSSLELGDSALYFCASSARPFSSYNEQFFGPGTRLTVL.

The V call is TRBV2, the J call TRBJ2-3, with 7 bases aligning to TRBD2. The trim removed 5 bases at V and 1 base at J, leaving 3 bases unmatched. CDR3 length equals 14 residues. Germline CDR1 reads SNHLY; CDR2 reads FYNNEI. CDR3 sequence reads: CASSRTSGTDTQYF. The CDR3 region has the DNA TGTGCCAGCAGTCGAACTAGCGGCACAGATACGCAGTATTTT.

This chain joins TRBV12-5 and TRBJ1-2, with 7 bases fitting TRBD1. The CDR3 is made up of 14 amino acids. Germline-derived CDR1 and CDR2 are LGHNT and FRNRAP. V trimming: 1 base; J trimming: 4 bases; junction bases outside the gene matches: 3. The chain's CDR3 is CASGLAGGLYGYTF. In DNA form, the CDR3 reads TGTGCTAGTGGTTTGGCAGGGGGGCTCTATGGCTACACCTTC.